The 22 T cell receptor beta chains presented below share a single source sample, sequenced in a study of human T cells and chemical hapten exposure. Each CDR3 protein is one row after TCRdb ran MiXCR on the RACE reads. The profile covers 50,000 to 70,000 distinct CDR3 sequences, with 9.5% to 10% appearing a single time and about 8.9% taken by the ten largest. As for time point: pre-sensitization, week 0. Treatment in this sample: therapeutic diphenylcyclopropenone sensitization with weekly scalp DPC. Source: whole blood, taken in connection with sensitization to the hapten diphenylcyclopropenone (DPC). All receptors come from a man in his forties with alopecia areata. Some clones in this sample may be carry-over from other donors' samples.

The sample holds a few counts of this clonotype. This sequence joins TRBV7-8 and TRBJ2-7; D is ambiguous. The germline V gene has CDR1 SGHVS and CDR2 FQNEAQ. The CDR3 loop spans 12 amino acids. Trimming cost V 5 bases and J 6 bases, with 11 bases left between them. The CDR3 protein is CASSPPRGEQYF. For the CDR3, the DNA is TGTGCCAGCAGCCCCCCCCGTGGCGAGCAGTACTTC. Looking up the rest from reference TRBV7-8 and TRBJ2-7 gives the full variable domain: GAGVSQSPRYKVAKRGQDVALRCDPISGHVSLFWYQQALGQGPEFLTYFQNEAQLDKSGLPSDRFFAERPEGSVSTLKIQRTQQEDSAVYLCASSPPRGEQYFGPGTRLTVT.

CDR3 residues: CASSSDRSSYNEQFF. The CDR3 DNA reads TGTGCCAGCAGTTCGGACAGGAGCTCCTACAATGAGCAGTTCTTC. The chain employs TRBV28 and TRBJ2-1, with TRBD1 matching over 7 bases. CDR1 and CDR2 (germline): MDHEN, SYDVKM. V gave up 4 bases and J gave up 0 bases; unmatched junction bases: 3. There are 15 residues in the CDR3. The full variable domain, rest sourced from reference TRBV28 and TRBJ2-1, is DVKVTQSSRYLVKRTGEKVFLECVQDMDHENMFWYRQDPGLGLRLIYFSYDVKMKEKGDIPEGYSVSREKKERFSLILESASTNQTSMYLCASSSDRSSYNEQFFGPGTRLTVL.

This clonotype was seen ten or more times. V is TRBV4-3 and J is TRBJ2-7, with 7 positions matching TRBD2. The CDR3 is 15 amino acids. Unmatched junction bases numbered 6, after V lost 0 bases and J lost 4 bases. Germline V lookup: CDR1 LGHNA, CDR2 YSLEER. CDR3 DNA: TGCGCCAGCAGCCAAGAGGGGGAGGGCCTTTACGAGCAGTACTTC. This gives the protein CASSQEGEGLYEQYF.

The chain uses TRBV15 and TRBJ1-1, with 8 positions matching TRBD1. CDR1 LNHNV and CDR2 YYDKDF come from the germline V gene (reference sequence). CDR3 size: 15 residues. With V trimmed by 8 bases and J by 1 base, 9 bases remained unmatched. CDR3 in DNA: TGTGCCACCCTCAAGGGCAGGGGGCGGAACACTGAAGCTTTCTTT. The encoded protein is CATLKGRGRNTEAFF.

J is TRBJ2-5 and V is TRBV7-3, with 7 positions matching TRBD2. V trimming: 2 bases; J trimming: 3 bases; junction bases outside the gene matches: 6. Germline loops: CDR1 SGHTA, CDR2 FQGTGA. There are 15 residues in the CDR3. This CDR3 reads CASSLGRLAEETQYF. The CDR3 DNA sequence: TGTGCCAGCAGCTTAGGACGGCTAGCGGAAGAGACCCAGTACTTC.

This clonotype has more than one count but fewer than ten. The chain couples TRBV7-9 to TRBJ1-1, with D possibly TRBD1 on 6 matching bases. Germline values: CDR1 SEHNR, CDR2 FQNEAQ (reference sequence). The CDR3 loop spans 13 amino acids. Trimming stripped 2 bases from V and 7 bases from J, with 11 bases between. Here the CDR3 reads CASSLRGFGEAFF. The CDR3 DNA reads as TGTGCCAGCAGCTTAAGGGGGTTTGGTGAAGCTTTCTTT.

At least ten counts were recorded for this clonotype. V usage is TRBV6-6 and J usage is TRBJ2-7, with 9 bases that match TRBD2. Germline values: CDR1 MNHNY, CDR2 SVGAGI (reference sequence). With V trimmed by 5 bases and J by 4 bases, 9 bases remained unmatched. This CDR3 spans 15 amino acids. The CDR3 loop reads CASSLIAGEGYEQYF. CDR3 coding DNA: TGTGCCAGCAGTCTTATAGCGGGAGAAGGATACGAGCAGTACTTC.

This clonotype was picked up many times. The J gene is TRBJ2-4, the V gene TRBV19, with TRBD2 matching 10 bases. V shed 7 bases and J 7 bases; nucleotides not matched to a gene: 7. This CDR3 is 14 amino acids long. Germline V CDR1 and CDR2: LNHDA, SQIVND (reference sequence). The CDR3 protein is CASKVAAGGNIQYF. The DNA for the CDR3 is TGTGCCAGTAAGGTGGCAGCGGGAGGGAACATTCAGTACTTC.

The rearrangement uses TRBV3-1 and TRBJ2-1, with TRBD2 as a possible D gene (5 bases). Germline loops: CDR1 LGHDT, CDR2 YNNKEL (reference sequence). The CDR3 length is 16 residues. Trimming stripped 3 bases from V and 6 bases from J, with 18 bases between. The CDR3 is CASSQSIVASPNEQFF. CDR3 coding DNA: TGTGCCAGCAGCCAGTCAATAGTAGCTAGCCCCAATGAGCAGTTCTTC.

This clonotype was seen a handful of times. The chain joins TRBV7-9 to TRBJ2-1, with no clear D. Germline V CDR1 and CDR2: SEHNR, FQNEAQ (reference sequence). V was trimmed by 1 base and J by 4 bases, leaving 8 bases between them. The CDR3 contains 14 residues. The CDR3 region has the DNA TGTGCCAGCAGCTTAGGAAACTTATACAATGAGCAGTTCTTC. This gives the protein CASSLGNLYNEQFF.

A single count supports this clonotype. This rearrangement joins TRBV5-1 to TRBJ2-2, with TRBD1 matching 8 bases. After removal of 2 bases from V and 6 bases from J, the junction contained 3 bases not matched to a gene. From germline, CDR1 is SGHRS and CDR2 YFSETQ. There are 14 residues in the CDR3. CDR3: CASSFEQGAGELFF. CDR3 in DNA: TGCGCCAGCAGCTTTGAACAGGGGGCCGGGGAGCTGTTTTTT.

The V gene is TRBV11-1, the J gene TRBJ2-7; no reliable D call. V was shortened by 1 base and J by 3 bases, with 7 bases between the two germline ends. Germline-derived CDR1 and CDR2 are SGHAT and FQDESV (reference sequence). This CDR3 is 13 amino acids long. The CDR3 DNA sequence: TGTGCCAGCAGCTTAGAAAGGTACTACGAGCAGTACTTC. It encodes CASSLERYYEQYF.

The rearrangement joins TRBV24-1 to TRBJ2-1; D remains ambiguous. The CDR3 spans 16 residues. V lost 2 bases to trimming and J lost 0 bases, with 10 bases between them. Germline V gives CDR1 KGHDR, CDR2 SFDVKD. CDR3 in DNA: TGTGCCACCAGTGATTCCGGGCATAGCTCCTACAATGAGCAGTTCTTC. Translation: CATSDSGHSSYNEQFF.

The chain has TRBV7-3 and TRBJ2-2, with 13 bases fitting TRBD2. V dropped 5 bases and J dropped 6; count of bases not matched to a gene: 12. CDR1 SGHTA and CDR2 FQGTGA come from the germline V gene. This CDR3 spans 18 amino acids. The CDR3 nucleotides are TGTGCCAGCAGCCGAAACCTACTAGCGGGAGGGCAATCCGGGGAGCTGTTTTTT. Translating gives CASSRNLLAGGQSGELFF.

This clonotype turned up a few times. This chain joins TRBV9 and TRBJ2-5; maybe TRBD1 (6 bases). From germline, CDR1 is SGDLS and CDR2 YYNGEE. The CDR3 sequence is 14 residues long. Trimming stripped 1 base from V and 5 bases from J, with 12 bases between. DNA of the CDR3: TGTGCCAGCAGCGTAACAGGGCGCAGCGAGACCCAGTACTTC. It yields the protein CASSVTGRSETQYF.

This clonotype has at least ten counts. The CDR3 sequence is CASSLNGQGLWDTQYF. As DNA, the CDR3 is TGTGCCAGCAGCTTAAATGGGCAGGGGTTATGGGATACGCAGTATTTT. The V and J genes are TRBV7-8 and TRBJ2-3, with D possibly being TRBD1 (6 bases). CDR1 and CDR2 (germline): SGHVS, FQNEAQ. V shed 2 bases and J shed 6 bases, with 18 bases lying between them. The CDR3 spans 16 residues.

The genes are TRBV5-1 and TRBJ1-6; D ambiguous. Trimming removed 0 bases from V and 7 bases from J, with 5 bases in between. In germline, CDR1 is SGHRS, CDR2 YFSETQ. CDR3 length: 13 amino acids. CDR3 nucleotide sequence: TGCGCCAGCAGCTTGGATGGGAATTCACCCCTCCACTTT. Translated, it gives CASSLDGNSPLHF.

Ten or more counts support this clonotype. J is TRBJ2-7 and V is TRBV20-1; the match to TRBD1 covers 7 bases. The trim removed 5 bases at V and 4 bases at J, leaving 14 bases unmatched. The length of the CDR3 is 15 residues. Germline assignment: CDR1 DFQATT and CDR2 SNEGSKA (reference sequence). CDR3 in DNA: TGCAGTGCTGGGGACAGCTCCCCCGTTAAGTACGAGCAGTACTTC. This translates into CSAGDSSPVKYEQYF.

The V and J genes are TRBV7-2 and TRBJ2-3, with D tentatively TRBD1 or TRBD2 (6 bases each). The CDR3 spans 14 residues. Germline CDR1 SGHTA, CDR2 FQGNSA. Trimming stripped 4 bases from V and 5 bases from J, with 13 bases between. This CDR3 reads CASSSRGLRDTQYF. The CDR3 DNA reads as TGTGCCAGCAGCTCACGGGGGCTACGAGATACGCAGTATTTT.

The chain recombines TRBV20-1 with TRBJ2-4; tentatively, D is TRBD2 (6 bases). Germline values: CDR1 DFQATT, CDR2 SNEGSKA (reference sequence). The V gene lost 3 bases and the J gene lost 3 bases, with 9 bases spanning the gap. This CDR3 contains 13 residues. The CDR3 is CSASRGIKNIQYF. CDR3 coding DNA: TGCAGTGCTAGTCGGGGGATCAAAAACATTCAGTACTTC.

This clonotype was seen only a few times. The chain is built from TRBV28 and TRBJ2-4; tentative D call: TRBD1 (7 bases). CDR1 is MDHEN, CDR2 SYDVKM, per germline. CDR3 size: 14 residues. Deletions cut 5 bases from V and 7 bases from J, with 15 bases between. The CDR3 region has the DNA TGTGCCAGCAGTCCCAGGACAGGAGGGAACATTCAGTACTTC. It specifies CASSPRTGGNIQYF.

This clonotype was seen ten or more times. The genes are TRBV5-6 and TRBJ2-7; the match to TRBD1 covers 7 bases. V shed 3 bases and J 2 bases; nucleotides not matched to a gene: 5. Germline V lookup: CDR1 SGHDT, CDR2 YYEEEE. This CDR3 has 14 residues. CDR3 protein: CASSSGTATYEQYF. CDR3 sequence (DNA): TGTGCCAGCAGCTCTGGGACAGCCACCTACGAGCAGTACTTC. The whole variable domain, filled in from reference TRBV5-6 and TRBJ2-7, reads DAGVTQSPTHLIKTRGQQVTLRCSPKSGHDTVSWYQQALGQGPQFIFQYYEEEERQRGNFPDRFSGHQFPNYSSELNVNALLLGDSALYLCASSSGTATYEQYFGPGTRLTVT.